This entry is about one T cell receptor (beta chain). Its antigen is still unknown. This entry comes from a study of cytomegalovirus exposure and HLA in healthy donors. At the level of the study: Within an early data release were roughly 83 million unique TCRs drawn from HLA-typed donors.

General study findings and limits: A later analysis linked a missense DCLRE1C variant to TCR beta V- and J-gene trimming. With high specificity and sensitivity, the classifier reportedly diagnosed cytomegalovirus status. Sequences of the TCR beta chain were said to predict the HLA-A and HLA-B alleles of most subjects accurately.

Trimming took 9 bases from V and 2 from J, leaving 18 bases between them. CDR3 length: 15 residues. Germline lookup yields CDR1 LNHDA and CDR2 SQIVND (reference sequence). PCR amplification relied on 60 Vbeta primers (plus 13 Jbeta primers). TCRdb's table, derived via immunoSEQ multiplex PCR, lists solely in-frame clones and lacks some. The listing contains tens of thousands of clones. The source is a young man in good health and CMV-seropositive. Sequenced material: PBMCs. The rearrangement links TRBV19 to TRBJ2-3; D perhaps matches TRBD2 (6 bases). CDR3 sequence reads: CASTYAGRHTDTQYF. As DNA, the CDR3 is TGTGCCAGCACCTACGCGGGGCGACACACAGATACGCAGTATTTT.